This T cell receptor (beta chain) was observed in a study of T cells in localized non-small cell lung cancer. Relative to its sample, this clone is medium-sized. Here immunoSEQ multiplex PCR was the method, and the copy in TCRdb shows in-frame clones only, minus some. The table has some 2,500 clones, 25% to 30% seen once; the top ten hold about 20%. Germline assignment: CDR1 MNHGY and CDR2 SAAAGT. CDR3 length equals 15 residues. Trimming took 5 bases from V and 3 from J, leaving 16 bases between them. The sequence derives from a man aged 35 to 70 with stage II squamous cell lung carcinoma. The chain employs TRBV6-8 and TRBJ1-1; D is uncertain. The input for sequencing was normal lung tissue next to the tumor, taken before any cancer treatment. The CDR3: CASSRSTLRHTEAFF. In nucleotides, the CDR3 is TGTGCCAGCAGTAGATCGACGCTGCGGCACACTGAAGCTTTCTTT.